This T cell receptor (beta chain) originates from a study of response to subunit inactivated influenza vaccine. The germline gives CDR1 SGHRS, CDR2 YFSETQ. The CDR3 contains 15 residues. Trimming removed 2 bases at V and 6 bases at J, with 14 bases between. Study outcomes and limitations: The authors suggested that every seasonal influenza vaccination recruits few new T cells.

From the RT-PCR reads, TCRdb called clonotypes with MiXCR, one entry per CDR3 protein. The sample has about half a million distinct CDR3 sequences; over 25% are singletons. This clonotype has only a few counts. Its antigen is not identified. The receptor was isolated from a man aged 50 or older who received an inactivated influenza vaccine. This chain links TRBV5-1 with TRBJ2-2, with D possibly matching TRBD2 (5 bases). The sample was CD4+ T cells sorted from PBMCs, taken roughly 5 days after vaccination. CDR3 coding DNA: TGCGCCAGCAGCTTTGCCCCCGCGGGTGCCGGGGAGCTGTTTTTT. Encoded protein: CASSFAPAGAGELFF.